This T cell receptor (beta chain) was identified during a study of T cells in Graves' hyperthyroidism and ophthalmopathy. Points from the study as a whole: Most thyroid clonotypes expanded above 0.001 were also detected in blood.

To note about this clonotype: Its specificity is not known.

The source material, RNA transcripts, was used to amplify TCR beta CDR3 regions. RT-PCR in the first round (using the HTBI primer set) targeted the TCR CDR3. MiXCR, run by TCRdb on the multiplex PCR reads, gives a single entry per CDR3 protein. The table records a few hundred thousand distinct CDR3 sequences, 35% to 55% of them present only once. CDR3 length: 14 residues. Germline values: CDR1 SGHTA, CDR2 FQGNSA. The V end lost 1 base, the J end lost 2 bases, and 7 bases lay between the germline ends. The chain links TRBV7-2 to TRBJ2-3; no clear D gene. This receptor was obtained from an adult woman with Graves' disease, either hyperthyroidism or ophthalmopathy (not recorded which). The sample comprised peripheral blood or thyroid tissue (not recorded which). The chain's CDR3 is CASSLGGPTDTQYF. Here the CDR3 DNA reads TGTGCCAGCAGCTTAGGCGGTCCCACAGATACGCAGTATTTT.